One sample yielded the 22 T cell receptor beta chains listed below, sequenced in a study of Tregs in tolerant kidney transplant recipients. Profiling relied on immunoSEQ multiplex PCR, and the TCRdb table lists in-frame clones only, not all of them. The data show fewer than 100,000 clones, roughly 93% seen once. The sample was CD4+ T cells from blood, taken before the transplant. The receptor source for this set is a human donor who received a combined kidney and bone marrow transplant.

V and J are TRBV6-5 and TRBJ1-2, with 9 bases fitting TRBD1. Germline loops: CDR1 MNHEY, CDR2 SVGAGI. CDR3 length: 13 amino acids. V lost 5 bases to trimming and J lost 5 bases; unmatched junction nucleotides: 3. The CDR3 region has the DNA TGTGCCAGCAGTGGGGGACAGGGATATGGCTACACCTTC. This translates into CASSGGQGYGYTF.

For the CDR3, the DNA is TGTGCCAGCAGCTCCCAAGACTGGACAGGGGGAGAGGCTGAAGCTTTCTTT. Protein: CASSSQDWTGGEAEAFF. The V gene is TRBV5-6, the J gene TRBJ1-1; TRBD1 matches at 10 bases. This CDR3 comprises 17 residues. Germline trimming cut 3 bases from V and 6 bases from J; bases unmatched to any gene: 14. Germline CDR1 SGHDT, CDR2 YYEEEE.

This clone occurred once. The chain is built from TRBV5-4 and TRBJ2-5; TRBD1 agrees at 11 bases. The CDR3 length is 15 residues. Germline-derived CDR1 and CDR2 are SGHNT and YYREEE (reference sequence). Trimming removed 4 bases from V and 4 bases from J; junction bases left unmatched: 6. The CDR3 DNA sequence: TGTGCCAGCAGCCAATCGGACAGGGGGCTAGAGACCCAGTACTTC. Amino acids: CASSQSDRGLETQYF.

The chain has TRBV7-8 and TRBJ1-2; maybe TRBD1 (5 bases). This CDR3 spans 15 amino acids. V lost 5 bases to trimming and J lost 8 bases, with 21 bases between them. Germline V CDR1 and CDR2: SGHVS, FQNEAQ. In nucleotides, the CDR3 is TGTGCCAGCAGCCAAAGCGCAGGGTGGGCGGTGGGCTACACCTTC. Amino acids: CASSQSAGWAVGYTF.

The DNA for the CDR3 is TGTGCCAGCAGCTCCGCCGGACAGGGGGCGGACATTCAGTACTTC. Translating it yields CASSSAGQGADIQYF. The V gene is TRBV5-6, the J gene TRBJ2-4; 11 bases agree with TRBD1. Germline V CDR1 and CDR2: SGHDT, YYEEEE. The CDR3 sequence is 15 residues long. With V trimmed by 3 bases and J by 8 bases, 7 bases remained unmatched.

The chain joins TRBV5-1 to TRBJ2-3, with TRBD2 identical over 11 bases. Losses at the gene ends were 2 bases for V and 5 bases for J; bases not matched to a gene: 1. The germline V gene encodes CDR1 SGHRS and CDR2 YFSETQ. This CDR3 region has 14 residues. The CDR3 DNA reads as TGCGCCAGCAGCTTTGGACTAGCGGGAGATACGCAGTATTTT. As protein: CASSFGLAGDTQYF.

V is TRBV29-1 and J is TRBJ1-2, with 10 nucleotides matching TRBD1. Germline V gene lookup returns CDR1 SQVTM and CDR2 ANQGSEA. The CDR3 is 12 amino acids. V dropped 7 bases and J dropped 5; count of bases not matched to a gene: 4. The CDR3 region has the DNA TGCAGCGCCGGGACAGGGGAATATGGCTACACCTTC. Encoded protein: CSAGTGEYGYTF.

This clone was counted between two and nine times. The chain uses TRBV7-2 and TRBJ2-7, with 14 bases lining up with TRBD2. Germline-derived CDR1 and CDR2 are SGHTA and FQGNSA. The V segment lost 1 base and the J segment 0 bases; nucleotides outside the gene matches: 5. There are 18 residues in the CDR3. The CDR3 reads CASSLGTSGRTLSYEQYF. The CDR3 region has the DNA TGTGCCAGCAGCTTAGGGACTAGCGGGAGGACCCTCTCCTACGAGCAGTACTTC.

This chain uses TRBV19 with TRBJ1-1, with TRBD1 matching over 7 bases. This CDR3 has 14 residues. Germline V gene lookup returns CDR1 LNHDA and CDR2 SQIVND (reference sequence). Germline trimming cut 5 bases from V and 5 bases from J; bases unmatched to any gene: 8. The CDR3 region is CASSLRQGETEAFF. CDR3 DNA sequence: TGTGCCAGTAGTCTCCGACAGGGCGAGACTGAAGCTTTCTTT.

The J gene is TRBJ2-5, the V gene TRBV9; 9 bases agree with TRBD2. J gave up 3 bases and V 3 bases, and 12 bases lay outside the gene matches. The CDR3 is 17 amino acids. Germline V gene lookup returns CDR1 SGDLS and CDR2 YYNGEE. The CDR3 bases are TGTGCCAGCAGCGCCGAACCAGGAGTAGCGGGGGAAGAGACCCAGTACTTC. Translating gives CASSAEPGVAGEETQYF.

The CDR3 spells CASSLVAWREGPKNTGELFF. CDR3 coding DNA: TGTGCCAGCAGCTTAGTTGCCTGGCGGGAGGGCCCGAAGAACACCGGGGAGCTGTTTTTT. The chain has TRBV11-3 and TRBJ2-2, with 9 bases matching TRBD2. Trimming took 1 base from V and 1 from J; bases not matched to a gene: 13. The CDR3 covers 20 residues. Germline assignment: CDR1 SGHNT and CDR2 YENEEA.

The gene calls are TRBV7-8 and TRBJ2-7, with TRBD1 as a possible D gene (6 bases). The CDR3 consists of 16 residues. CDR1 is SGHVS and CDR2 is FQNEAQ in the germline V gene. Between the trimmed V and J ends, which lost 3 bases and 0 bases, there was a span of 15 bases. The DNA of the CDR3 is TGTGCCAGCAGCTTCGGACAGCCCACTATCTCCTACGAGCAGTACTTC. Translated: CASSFGQPTISYEQYF.

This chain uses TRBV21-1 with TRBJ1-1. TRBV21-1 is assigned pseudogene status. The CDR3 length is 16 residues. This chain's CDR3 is CASSKVPERLNTEAFF. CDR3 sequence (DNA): TGTGCCAGCAGCAAAGTTCCCGAACGGTTAAACACTGAAGCTTTCTTT.

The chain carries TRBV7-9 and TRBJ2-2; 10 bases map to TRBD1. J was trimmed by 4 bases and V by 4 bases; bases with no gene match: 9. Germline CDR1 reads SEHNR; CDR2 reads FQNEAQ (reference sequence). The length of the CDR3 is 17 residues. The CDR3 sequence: CASSSRRGQGPTGELFF. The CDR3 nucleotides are TGTGCCAGCAGCTCACGGCGGGGACAGGGGCCCACCGGGGAGCTGTTTTTT. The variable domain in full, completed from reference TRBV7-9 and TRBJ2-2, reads DTGVSQNPRHKITKRGQNVTFRCDPISEHNRLYWYRQTLGQGPEFLTYFQNEAQLEKSRLLSDRFSAERPKGSFSTLEIQRTEQGDSAMYLCASSSRRGQGPTGELFFGEGSRLTVL.

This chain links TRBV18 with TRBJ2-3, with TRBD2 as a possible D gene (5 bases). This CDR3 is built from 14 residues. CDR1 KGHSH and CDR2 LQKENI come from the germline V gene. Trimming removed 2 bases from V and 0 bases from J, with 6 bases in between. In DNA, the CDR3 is TGTGCCAGCTCACCAAGGACTAGCACAGATACGCAGTATTTT. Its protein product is CASSPRTSTDTQYF. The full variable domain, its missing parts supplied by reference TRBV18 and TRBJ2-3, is NAGVMQNPRHLVRRRGQEARLRCSPMKGHSHVYWYRQLPEEGLKFMVYLQKENIIDESGMPKERFSAEFPKEGPSILRIQQVVRGDSAAYFCASSPRTSTDTQYFGPGTRLTVL.

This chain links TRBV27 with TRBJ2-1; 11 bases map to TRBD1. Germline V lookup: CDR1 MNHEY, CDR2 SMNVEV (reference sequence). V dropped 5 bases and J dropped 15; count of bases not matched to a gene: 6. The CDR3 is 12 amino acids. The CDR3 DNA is TGTGCCAGCAGTCTCGGACAGGGGGCTAGGTTCTTC. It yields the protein CASSLGQGARFF.

CDR3 loop: CASSYDGFSNQPQHF. DNA of the CDR3: TGCGCCAGCAGTTACGACGGGTTTAGCAATCAGCCCCAGCATTTT. V usage is TRBV5-1 and J usage is TRBJ1-5, with D uncertain. The CDR3 sequence is 15 residues long. Trimming pared 5 bases from V and 0 bases from J, leaving 12 bases between. CDR1 is SGHRS, CDR2 YFSETQ, per germline.

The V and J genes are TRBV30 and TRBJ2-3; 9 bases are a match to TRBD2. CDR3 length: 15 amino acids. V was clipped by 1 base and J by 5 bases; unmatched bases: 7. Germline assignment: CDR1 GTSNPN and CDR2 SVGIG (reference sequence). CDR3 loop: CAWSAFSGSGDTQYF. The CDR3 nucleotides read TGTGCCTGGAGTGCTTTTAGCGGGAGTGGAGATACGCAGTATTTT.

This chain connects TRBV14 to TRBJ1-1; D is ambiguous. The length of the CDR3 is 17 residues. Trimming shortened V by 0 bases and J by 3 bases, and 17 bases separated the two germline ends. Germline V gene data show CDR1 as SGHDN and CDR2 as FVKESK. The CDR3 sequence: CASSQEGRKPLYTEAFF. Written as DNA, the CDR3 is TGTGCCAGCAGCCAAGAGGGCCGGAAACCCCTCTACACTGAAGCTTTCTTT.

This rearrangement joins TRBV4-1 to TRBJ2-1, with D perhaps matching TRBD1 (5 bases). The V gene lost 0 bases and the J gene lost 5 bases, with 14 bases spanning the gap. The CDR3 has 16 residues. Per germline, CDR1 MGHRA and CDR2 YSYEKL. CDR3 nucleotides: TGCGCCAGCAGCCAAGAGAAAAGGGGAAAGGACAATGAGCAGTTCTTC. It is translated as CASSQEKRGKDNEQFF.

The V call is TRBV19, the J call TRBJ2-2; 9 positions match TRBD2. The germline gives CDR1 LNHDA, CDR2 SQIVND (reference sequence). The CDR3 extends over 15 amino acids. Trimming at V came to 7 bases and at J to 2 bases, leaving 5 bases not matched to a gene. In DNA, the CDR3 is TGTGCCAGTAATAGAGCGGGGGGAAACACCGGGGAGCTGTTTTTT. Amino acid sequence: CASNRAGGNTGELFF.

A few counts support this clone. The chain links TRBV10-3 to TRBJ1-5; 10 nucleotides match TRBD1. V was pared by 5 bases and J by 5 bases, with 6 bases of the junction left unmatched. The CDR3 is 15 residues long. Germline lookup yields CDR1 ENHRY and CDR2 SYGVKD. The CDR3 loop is CAISFDRGLDQPQHF. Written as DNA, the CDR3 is TGTGCCATCAGTTTCGACAGGGGGCTCGATCAGCCCCAGCATTTT.